This TCR beta chain emerged from a study of T cell repertoires in cytomegalovirus infection. The junction had 0 bases not matched to a gene; V was cut back by 1 base and J by 0 bases. The germline V gene encodes CDR1 KGHDR and CDR2 SFDVKD. This CDR3 contains 16 residues. This clonotype was counted a few times. Its antigen remains unidentified. One entry per CDR3 protein results from TCRdb running MiXCR on the reads. The data contain approximately 730,000 distinct CDR3 sequences, about 33% of them seen just once; the ten biggest clones take up roughly 20%. This material consisted of cultured PBMCs, taken from culture after CMV antigen stimulation. The chain combines TRBV24-1 with TRBJ2-4; 9 nucleotides match TRBD2. The receptor was derived from a human donor in good health (CMV status not recorded). Some clones in this sample may be carry-over from other donors' samples. In DNA, the CDR3 is TGTGCCACCAGTGATTTACTAGCGGGAGCCAAAAACATTCAGTACTTC. It translates to CATSDLLAGAKNIQYF.